This record covers a single TCR beta chain. Its matching antigen is unknown. Each TCR beta library was made by quantitative 5'-RACE that incorporated molecular barcodes. Each CDR3 protein gets one entry after TCRdb re-called the 5' RACE reads with MiXCR. The data show around 180,000 distinct CDR3 sequences, with roughly 20% seen just once and around 4.1% held by the top ten. The source of the sample is a study of CD8 T cells in ankylosing spondylitis. General study points: Matched ankylosing spondylitis synovial fluid reportedly contained a significantly enriched population of disease-linked clones.

The clonotype originates from a male donor under 30 with ankylosing spondylitis or in good health (not recorded which). The sample taken for sequencing was blood, either unsorted or a sorted T cell fraction (not recorded which).

CDR3 nucleotides: TGTGCCAGCAGGTACCTTTCGCAGCAAAGCTACGAGCAGTACTTC. Translating gives CASRYLSQQSYEQYF. The V and J genes are TRBV2 and TRBJ2-7; D is unresolved. The CDR3 contains 15 residues. Trimming left V 6 bases short and J 3 bases short, with 18 bases between. CDR1 SNHLY and CDR2 FYNNEI come from the germline V gene.